This TCR beta chain was found in a study of cytomegalovirus exposure and HLA in healthy donors. Study conclusions and caveats: In a later analysis, TCR beta V- and J-gene trimming was associated with a missense DCLRE1C variant. 164 TCR beta chains were listed as cytomegalovirus-associated. Across donors, sequencing depth was assumed by presence/absence analyses to be roughly uniform.

CDR3 length: 12 residues. The germline gives CDR1 ENHRY, CDR2 SYGVKD. V lost 6 bases, J lost 7 bases, and 4 bases stayed unmatched. This clone showed up just a few times. Its antigen is still unknown. The PCR had 60 Vbeta and 13 Jbeta primers. The assay was immunoSEQ multiplex PCR, and TCRdb's table has in-frame clones only and misses some. The repertoire consists of about 180,000 clones, with over 65% occurring once and the leading ten covering around 1.5%. The sample comprised PBMCs. This sequence joins TRBV10-3 and TRBJ1-2, with 8 bases aligning to TRBD1. The origin of this receptor is a man aged 18 to 29 in good health and CMV-seronegative. The CDR3 nucleotides read TGTGCCATCAGCCCTGGACAGGGTGGCTACACCTTC. Its translation: CAISPGQGGYTF.